Listed below are T cell receptor beta chains from one sample, sequenced in a study of blood T cells in healthy people across ages. TCRdb passed the 5' RACE reads through MiXCR, listing each CDR3 protein once. Of about 580,000 distinct CDR3 sequences in the sample, about 45% were seen once. The sequencing sample was made of blood. All receptors come from an older man in good health. The CDR3 runs from the conserved cysteine through the conserved F or W. Each record gives: V gene, J gene, clone size, D gene, CDR3 DNA, CDR3 protein. A D gene is named only where the DNA matches it firmly. Rows give clone size only sometimes, using once, few, many, or a class for an expanded clone.

>TRBV20-1|TRBJ1-4|few|-
TGCAGTGCTCCCGCCCCAGGGTTAGTTAGGAGTGCACTGTTTTTT
CSAPAPGLVRSALFF
>TRBV20-1|TRBJ2-1|-|TRBD2
TGCAGTGCTGCACTACCGGGACTAGCGGGGGGTACCCGCGGTTGTGAGCAGTTCTTC
CSAALPGLAGGTRGCEQFF
>TRBV4-1|TRBJ2-7|-|TRBD2
TGCGCCAGCAGCCCGGGACTAGCGGGGATCGACGAGCAGTACTTC
CASSPGLAGIDEQYF
>TRBV6-5|TRBJ2-5|-|-
TGTGCCAGCAGTGACTCGCCTGTGTGGGCCCAGTACTTC
CASSDSPVWAQYF
>TRBV29-1|TRBJ2-5|-|TRBD1
TGCAGCGTCACGGGACAGGGGAACCAAGAGACCCAGTACTTC
CSVTGQGNQETQYF
>TRBV20-1|TRBJ2-5|-|TRBD2
TGCAGTGCTCCCCGTGGTAGCGGGAGTGAGACCCAGTACTTC
CSAPRGSGSETQYF
>TRBV20-1|TRBJ1-4|few|-
TGCAGTGCTAGAGATCTCGGCGCAAATGAAAAACTGTTTTTT
CSARDLGANEKLFF
>TRBV7-2|TRBJ2-1|-|-
TGTGCCAGCAGCTTAGTCGGGACTCCAAGCTCCTACAATGAGCAGTTCTTC
CASSLVGTPSSYNEQFF
>TRBV20-1|TRBJ2-5|-|TRBD2
TGCAGTGGCCAACTAGCGCCGCAAGAGACCCAGTACTTC
CSGQLAPQETQYF
>TRBV20-1|TRBJ2-1|-|TRBD1
TGCAGTGCTAGAGGACTACAGGACAGGGGATACAATGAGCAGTTCTTC
CSARGLQDRGYNEQFF
>TRBV5-1|TRBJ2-1|-|-
TGCGCCAGCAGCTTGCAGGGCAATCGAGTCAATGAGCAGTTCTTC
CASSLQGNRVNEQFF
>TRBV6-6|TRBJ1-4|many|-
TGTGCCAGCAGTTACTTTTCGAACAGGCCCTTTAATGAAAAACTGTTTTTT
CASSYFSNRPFNEKLFF
>TRBV29-1|TRBJ2-3|-|TRBD1
TGCAGCGTTGAAGGGGGAGCAGGGGGAGCAGATACGCAGTATTTT
CSVEGGAGGADTQYF
>TRBV28|TRBJ2-5|many|-
TGTGCCAGCAGTTTTTGGGGGAGCCAGGGTGGGTCCATTGAGACCCAGTACTTC
CASSFWGSQGGSIETQYF
>TRBV5-1|TRBJ2-1|-|TRBD2
TGCGCCAGCAGCTACCCGACTAGCGGGAGTTACAATGAGCAGTTCTTC
CASSYPTSGSYNEQFF
>TRBV5-1|TRBJ2-3|-|-
TGCGCCAGCAGCTTTGCAAGGGATACGCAGTATTTT
CASSFARDTQYF
>TRBV7-2|TRBJ1-4|-|-
TGTGCCAGCAGCCGGCCGGGTTCCACTAATGAAAAACTGTTTTTT
CASSRPGSTNEKLFF
>TRBV12-3/TRBV12-4|TRBJ1-2|-|-
TGTGCCAGCAGTTTACCAGGCAGCAACTATGGCTACACCTTC
CASSLPGSNYGYTF
>TRBV6-6|TRBJ2-7|-|TRBD2
TGTGCCGGCAGTTACTCGAGAAGCGGGAGTTCCTGCGAGCAGTACTTC
CAGSYSRSGSSCEQYF
>TRBV24-1|TRBJ2-1|once|TRBD1
TGTGCCACCACCGATAGGGCAGGGGGCCCTAGGTTCTTC
CATTDRAGGPRFF
>TRBV7-6|TRBJ2-7|-|-
TGTGCCAGCAGCTCTAGACAGGACTCCTACGAGCAGTACTTC
CASSSRQDSYEQYF
>TRBV28|TRBJ1-5|-|TRBD1
TGTGCCAGCAGTTGGGACAGGCGCTTAGGGCCCCAGCATTTT
CASSWDRRLGPQHF
>TRBV25-1|TRBJ2-3|-|TRBD1
TGTGCCAGCAGTGAAAGGGGGCTTTCAACAGATACGCAGTATTTT
CASSERGLSTDTQYF
>TRBV29-1|TRBJ2-3|-|-
TGCAGCTCCACGTCTTGGGCAGGGGCAAATACGCAGTATTTT
CSSTSWAGANTQYF
>TRBV6-5|TRBJ2-5|few|TRBD1
TGTGCCAGCAGAACCGACAGGGGACCTCAAGAGACCCAGTACTTC
CASRTDRGPQETQYF
>TRBV27|TRBJ2-5|-|TRBD2
TGTGCCAGCACCTCTGGCCTAGCGGGGCGTGAGCAGTACTTC
CASTSGLAGREQYF
>TRBV6-6|TRBJ2-2|-|TRBD1
TGTGCCAGCAGTTTCAGACAGGGGGCGCCCGGGGAGCTGTTTTTT
CASSFRQGAPGELFF
>TRBV6-6|TRBJ2-1|many|-
TGTGCCAGCAGTTACGGGCAGGGTCCGTATGAGCAGTTCTTC
CASSYGQGPYEQFF
>TRBV20-1|TRBJ2-3|once|TRBD2
TGCAGTGCTATGACTAGCGGGAGGGGGTTGAGCACAGATACGCAGTATTTT
CSAMTSGRGLSTDTQYF
>TRBV29-1|TRBJ1-2|-|-
TGCAGCGTTGAAGATTTCGACGGACACTATGGCTACACCTTC
CSVEDFDGHYGYTF
>TRBV4-3|TRBJ1-4|once|-
TGCGCCAGCAGCCGAGAGGGGGTTTCAACTAATGAAAAACTGTTTTTT
CASSREGVSTNEKLFF
>TRBV30|TRBJ2-7|-|-
TGTGCCTGGAGCGCCATGGGAGGTCAGGCCGGCGAGCAGTACTTC
CAWSAMGGQAGEQYF
>TRBV29-1|TRBJ2-7|many|-
TGCAGCGTTGGGGACGAGACTTACGAGCAGTACTTC
CSVGDETYEQYF
>TRBV12-3/TRBV12-4|TRBJ2-3|-|-
TGTGCCAGCAGTCTCGACTATGCCGTGGGTACGCAGTATTTT
CASSLDYAVGTQYF
>TRBV4-1|TRBJ1-5|-|-
TGCGCCAGCAGCCATTCCGGCGGGGGCTACGGCAATCAGCCCCAGCATTTT
CASSHSGGGYGNQPQHF
>TRBV9|TRBJ2-6|-|-
TGTGCCAGCAGCGTCTTCGGAGTGCCCTCTGGGGCCAACGTCCTGACTTTC
CASSVFGVPSGANVLTF
>TRBV20-1|TRBJ2-7|-|-
TGCAGTGCTAGAGACCGGGACCAGAGCTCCTACGAGCAGTACTTC
CSARDRDQSSYEQYF
>TRBV7-9|TRBJ2-1|many|-
TGTGCCAGCAGCTTCCCCGGGCGAAGGTCCTACAATGAGCAGTTCTTC
CASSFPGRRSYNEQFF
>TRBV2|TRBJ1-1|-|-
TGTGCCAGCATCACCGACGGGGCGGGGACTGAAGCTTTCTTT
CASITDGAGTEAFF